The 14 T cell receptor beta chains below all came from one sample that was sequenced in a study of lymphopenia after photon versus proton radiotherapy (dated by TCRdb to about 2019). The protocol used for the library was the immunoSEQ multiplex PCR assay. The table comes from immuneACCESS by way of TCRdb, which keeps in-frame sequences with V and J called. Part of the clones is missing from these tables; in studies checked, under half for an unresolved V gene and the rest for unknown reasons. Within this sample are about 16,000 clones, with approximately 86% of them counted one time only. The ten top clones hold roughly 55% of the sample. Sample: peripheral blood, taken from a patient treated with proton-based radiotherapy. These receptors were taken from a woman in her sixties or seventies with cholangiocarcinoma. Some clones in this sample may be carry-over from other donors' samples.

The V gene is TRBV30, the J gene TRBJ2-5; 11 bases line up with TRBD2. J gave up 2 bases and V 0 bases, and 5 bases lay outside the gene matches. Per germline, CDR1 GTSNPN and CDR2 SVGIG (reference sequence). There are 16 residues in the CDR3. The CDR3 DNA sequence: TGTGCCTGGAGTGTAGGGCTAGCGGGGGGACAAGAGACCCAGTACTTC. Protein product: CAWSVGLAGGQETQYF.

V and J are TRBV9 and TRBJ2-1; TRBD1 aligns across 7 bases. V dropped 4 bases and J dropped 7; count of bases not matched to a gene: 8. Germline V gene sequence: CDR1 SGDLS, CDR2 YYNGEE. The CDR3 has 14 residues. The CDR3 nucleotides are TGTGCCAGCAGCCCCCGACAGGGTGGGAATGAGCAGTTCTTC. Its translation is CASSPRQGGNEQFF.

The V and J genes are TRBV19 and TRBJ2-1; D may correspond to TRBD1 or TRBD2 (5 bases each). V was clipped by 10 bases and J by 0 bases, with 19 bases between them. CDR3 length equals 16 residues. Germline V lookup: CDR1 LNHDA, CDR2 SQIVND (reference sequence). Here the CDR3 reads CATRDHTLSSYNEQFF. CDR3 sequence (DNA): TGTGCCACCCGGGACCATACCCTGAGCTCCTACAATGAGCAGTTCTTC.

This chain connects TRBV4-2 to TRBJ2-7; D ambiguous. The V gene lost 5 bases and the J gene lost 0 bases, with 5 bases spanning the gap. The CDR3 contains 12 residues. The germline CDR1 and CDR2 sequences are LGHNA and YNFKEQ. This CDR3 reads CASSETSYEQYF. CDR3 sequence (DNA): TGTGCCAGCAGCGAAACCTCCTACGAGCAGTACTTC.

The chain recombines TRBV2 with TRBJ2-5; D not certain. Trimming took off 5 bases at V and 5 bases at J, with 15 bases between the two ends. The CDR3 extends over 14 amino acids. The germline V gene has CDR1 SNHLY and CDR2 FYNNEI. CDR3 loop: CASSLSRAGETQYF. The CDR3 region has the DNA TGTGCCAGCAGTTTGTCAAGGGCCGGTGAGACCCAGTACTTC.

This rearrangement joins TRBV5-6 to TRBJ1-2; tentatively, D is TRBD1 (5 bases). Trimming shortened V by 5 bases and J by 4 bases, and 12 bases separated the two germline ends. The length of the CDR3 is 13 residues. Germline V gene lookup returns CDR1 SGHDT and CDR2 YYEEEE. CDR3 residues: CASSYPDSYGYTF. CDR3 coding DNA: TGTGCCAGCAGTTACCCAGACAGCTATGGCTACACCTTC.

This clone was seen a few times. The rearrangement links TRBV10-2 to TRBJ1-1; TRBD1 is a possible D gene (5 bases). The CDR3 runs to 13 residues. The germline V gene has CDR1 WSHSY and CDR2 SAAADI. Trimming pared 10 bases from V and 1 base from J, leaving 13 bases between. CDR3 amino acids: CATRRGTNTEAFF. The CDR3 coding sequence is TGCGCCACCCGGCGGGGGACGAACACTGAAGCTTTCTTT.

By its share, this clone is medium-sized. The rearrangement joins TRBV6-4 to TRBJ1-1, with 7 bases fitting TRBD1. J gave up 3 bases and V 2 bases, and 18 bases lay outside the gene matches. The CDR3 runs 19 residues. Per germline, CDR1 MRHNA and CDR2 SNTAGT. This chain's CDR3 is CASSDRAQGGFFADTEAFF. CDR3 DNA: TGTGCCAGCAGTGACCGGGCGCAGGGGGGGTTTTTCGCGGACACTGAAGCTTTCTTT.

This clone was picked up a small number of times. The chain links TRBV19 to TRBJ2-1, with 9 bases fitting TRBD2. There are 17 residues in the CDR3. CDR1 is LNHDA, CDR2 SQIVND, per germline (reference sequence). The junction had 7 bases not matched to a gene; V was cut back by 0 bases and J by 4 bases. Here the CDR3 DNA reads TGTGCCAGTAGTATAGAATCGGCGGGAGGGGGGTACAATGAGCAGTTCTTC. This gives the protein CASSIESAGGGYNEQFF.

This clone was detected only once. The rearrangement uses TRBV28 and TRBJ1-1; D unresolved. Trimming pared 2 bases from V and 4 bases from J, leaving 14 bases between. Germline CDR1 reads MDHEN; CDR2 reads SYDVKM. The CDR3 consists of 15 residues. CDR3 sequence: CASSLGGLGITEAFF. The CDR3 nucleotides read TGTGCCAGCAGTTTAGGTGGGTTAGGGATCACTGAAGCTTTCTTT.

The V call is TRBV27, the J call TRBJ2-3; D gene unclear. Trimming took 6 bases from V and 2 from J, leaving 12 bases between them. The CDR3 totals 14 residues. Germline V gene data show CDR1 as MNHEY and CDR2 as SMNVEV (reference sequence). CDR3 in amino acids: CASSIERPTDTQYF. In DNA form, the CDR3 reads TGTGCCAGCAGCATCGAAAGGCCCACAGATACGCAGTATTTT.

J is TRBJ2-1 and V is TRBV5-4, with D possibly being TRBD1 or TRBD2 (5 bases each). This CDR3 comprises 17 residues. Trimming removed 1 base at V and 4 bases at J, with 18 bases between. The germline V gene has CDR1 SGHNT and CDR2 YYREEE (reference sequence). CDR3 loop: CASSLSQGIGKYNEQFF. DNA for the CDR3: TGTGCCAGCAGCTTGTCTCAGGGTATCGGGAAATACAATGAGCAGTTCTTC.

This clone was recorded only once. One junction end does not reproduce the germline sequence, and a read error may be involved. This chain's CDR3 is CASSTGTGGFSGF. The CDR3 bases are TGTGCCAGCAGTACCGGGACAGGGGGGTTCAGTGGCTTT. The J gene is TRBJ1-1, the V gene TRBV7-2, with 11 bases lining up with TRBD1. The germline V gene encodes CDR1 SGHTA and CDR2 FQGNSA. This CDR3 spans 13 amino acids. Drawing the rest from reference TRBV7-2 and TRBJ1-1, the complete variable domain is GAGVSQSPSNKVTEKGKDVELRCDPISGHTALYWYRQSLGQGLEFLIYFQGNSAPDKSGLPSDRFSAERTGGSVSTLTIQRTQQEDSAVYLCASSTGTGGFSGFGQGTRLTVV.

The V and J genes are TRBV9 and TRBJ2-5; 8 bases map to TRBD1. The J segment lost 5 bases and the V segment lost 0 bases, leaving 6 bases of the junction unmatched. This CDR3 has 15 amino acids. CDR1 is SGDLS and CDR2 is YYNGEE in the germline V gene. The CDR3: CASSVGQGARETQYF. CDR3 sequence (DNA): TGTGCCAGCAGCGTAGGGCAGGGGGCTCGGGAGACCCAGTACTTC.